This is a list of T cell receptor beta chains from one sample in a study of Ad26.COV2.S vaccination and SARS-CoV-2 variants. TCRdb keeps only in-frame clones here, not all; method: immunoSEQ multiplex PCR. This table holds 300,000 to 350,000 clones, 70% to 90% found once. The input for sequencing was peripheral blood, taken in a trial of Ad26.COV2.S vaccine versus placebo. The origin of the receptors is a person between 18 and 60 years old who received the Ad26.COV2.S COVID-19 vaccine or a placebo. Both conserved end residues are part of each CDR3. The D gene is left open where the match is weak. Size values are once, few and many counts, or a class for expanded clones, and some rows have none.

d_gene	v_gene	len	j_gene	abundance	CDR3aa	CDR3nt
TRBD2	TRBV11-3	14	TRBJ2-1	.	CASSETSGHNEQFF	TGTGCCAGCAGCGAGACTAGCGGGCACAATGAGCAGTTCTTC
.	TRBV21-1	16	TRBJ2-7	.	CASSGPPGQGSYEQYF	TGTGCCAGCAGCGGCCCGCCGGGACAGGGTTCTTACGAGCAGTACTTC
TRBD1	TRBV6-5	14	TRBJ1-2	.	CATGQGAGGYGYTF	TGTGCCACCGGACAGGGGGCAGGAGGCTATGGCTACACCTTC
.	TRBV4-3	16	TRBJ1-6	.	CASSQDEGTDNSPLHF	TGCGCCAGCAGCCAAGATGAGGGGACGGATAATTCACCCCTCCACTTT
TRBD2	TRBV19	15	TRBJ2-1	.	CASTSKREDANEQFF	TGTGCCAGTACTAGTAAGCGGGAGGACGCCAATGAGCAGTTCTTC
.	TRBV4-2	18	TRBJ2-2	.	CASSQDLFRQGWTGELFF	TGTGCCAGCAGCCAAGATCTATTTCGGCAGGGATGGACCGGGGAGCTGTTTTTT
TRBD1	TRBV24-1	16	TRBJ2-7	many	CATSDFRDRVGYEQYF	TGTGCCACCAGTGATTTTCGGGACAGGGTCGGATACGAGCAGTACTTC
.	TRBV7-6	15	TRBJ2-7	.	CASSFSPPPSYEQYF	TGTGCCAGCAGCTTCTCCCCACCCCCCTCCTACGAGCAGTACTTC
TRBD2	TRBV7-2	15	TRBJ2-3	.	CASSLLAGYTDTQYF	TGTGCCAGCAGCCTCCTAGCGGGATACACAGATACGCAGTATTTT
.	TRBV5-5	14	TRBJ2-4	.	CASSHPADWNIQYF	TGTGCCAGCAGCCACCCCGCAGATTGGAACATTCAGTACTTC
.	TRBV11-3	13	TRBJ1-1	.	CASSLSDYTEAFF	TGTGCCAGCAGCTTATCCGATTACACTGAAGCTTTCTTT
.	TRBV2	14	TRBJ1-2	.	CASSEGGSYYGYTF	TGTGCCAGCAGTGAAGGTGGGTCCTACTATGGCTACACCTTC
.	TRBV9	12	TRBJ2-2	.	CASSVGTGELFF	TGTGCCAGCAGCGTAGGCACCGGGGAGCTGTTTTTT
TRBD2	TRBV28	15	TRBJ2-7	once	CASSLHGREGYEQYF	TGTGCCAGCAGTTTACACGGACGGGAGGGCTACGAGCAGTACTTC